This TCR beta chain derives from a study of OX40 agonist ivuxolimab in advanced cancers. Study as a whole: A male proportion of about 86% was recorded, with mean age approximately 57 years and range 23 to 79. Two patients with cutaneous melanoma and one with hepatocellular carcinoma, three in total, showed partial responses.

In the case of this clone: Its antigen is not identified.

TCRdb's table, derived via immunoSEQ multiplex PCR, lists solely in-frame clones and lacks some. This table holds some 46,000 clones, roughly 87% found once. Germline-derived CDR1 and CDR2 are MDHEN and SYDVKM. Trimming took off 2 bases at V and 6 bases at J, with 6 bases between the two ends. CDR3 length: 12 amino acids. The study, taken as a whole, reports: Undetermined was the antigen specificity of the expanded peripheral T cells.

This chain joins TRBV28 and TRBJ2-3; no clear D. The sample was CD4+ or CD8+ T cells sorted from blood, taken in a trial of the OX40 agonist ivuxolimab. The TCR originated in an adult with an advanced solid tumor such as melanoma, head and neck, liver or kidney cancer. The CDR3 coding sequence is TGTGCCAGCAGTTTACTTGGCGATACGCAGTATTTT. Protein: CASSLLGDTQYF.